This entry lists 32 T cell receptor beta chains sequenced from one sample in a study of cytomegalovirus exposure and HLA in healthy donors. Vbeta (60) and Jbeta (13) primers were used in the PCR. Clones were read by immunoSEQ multiplex PCR, and TCRdb kept only the in-frame ones, dropping some. The sample holds around 190,000 clones, roughly four fifths seen once. The sequenced sample consisted of PBMCs. All receptors come from a woman in her twenties or thirties in good health and CMV-seropositive.

The CDR3 reads CASSESGLAGEETQYF. In nucleotides, the CDR3 is TGCGCCAGCAGTGAGTCCGGGCTAGCGGGGGAAGAGACCCAGTACTTC. The rearrangement uses TRBV10-1 and TRBJ2-5, with 10 nucleotides matching TRBD2. The CDR3 covers 16 residues. Germline V CDR1 and CDR2: WNHNN, SYGVQD (reference sequence). The J segment lost 3 bases and the V segment lost 0 bases, leaving 4 bases of the junction unmatched.

The chain carries TRBV5-4 and TRBJ1-1; TRBD1 aligns across 10 bases. The trim removed 0 bases at V and 1 base at J, leaving 0 bases unmatched. The CDR3 consists of 15 residues. Per germline, CDR1 SGHNT and CDR2 YYREEE (reference sequence). CDR3 sequence: CASSLGDRGNTEAFF. DNA of the CDR3: TGTGCCAGCAGCTTGGGGGACAGGGGGAACACTGAAGCTTTCTTT.

In its sample, this clone was seen once. Germline is not matched at one junction end, which may reflect a read error. V gene TRBV6-1 combines with J gene TRBJ2-7, with 10 positions matching TRBD2. From germline, CDR1 is MNHNS and CDR2 SASEGT. This CDR3 is built from 15 residues. DNA of the CDR3: TGTGTCAGCAGTGAACAGCGGGGGGGTTCGGACGAGCAGTACTTC. Amino acid sequence: CVSSEQRGGSDEQYF.

The V gene is TRBV9, the J gene TRBJ2-5; D might be TRBD2 (5 bases). With the DNA end fitting TRBJ2-7 better, the J assignment may be wrong. Germline CDR1 and CDR2: SGDLS and YYNGEE. This CDR3 contains 15 residues. In DNA, the CDR3 is TGTGCCAGCAGCCCTACTTCCACTAGTTCCTACGAGCAGTACTTC. Amino acids: CASSPTSTSSYEQYF.

The chain recombines TRBV28 with TRBJ1-2; 9 nucleotides align to TRBD1. This CDR3 contains 16 residues. Germline trimming cut 4 bases from V and 1 base from J; bases unmatched to any gene: 7. Germline V gives CDR1 MDHEN, CDR2 SYDVKM. CDR3 amino acids: CASSSQTGGFNYGYTF. The CDR3 DNA reads as TGTGCCAGCAGTTCCCAAACAGGGGGCTTTAACTATGGCTACACCTTC.

The genes are TRBV6-5 and TRBJ2-2, with TRBD2 as a possible D gene (6 bases). V was cut by 2 bases and J by 0 bases, with 7 bases left in between. Per the germline V gene, CDR1 is MNHEY and CDR2 is SVGAGI. The CDR3 runs 15 residues. The CDR3 DNA reads as TGTGCCAGCAGTTACGGGGGGTCGAACACCGGGGAGCTGTTTTTT. Its translation is CASSYGGSNTGELFF.

This clone was detected only a few times. This chain joins TRBV13 and TRBJ1-1; 7 bases line up with TRBD1. After removal of 5 bases from V and 3 bases from J, the junction contained 9 bases not matched to a gene. Germline values: CDR1 PRHDT, CDR2 FYEKMQ (reference sequence). The CDR3 covers 15 residues. CDR3 loop: CASSTRQGSDTEAFF. The CDR3 DNA sequence: TGTGCCAGCAGCACTAGACAGGGCTCCGACACTGAAGCTTTCTTT. Full variable domain (rest looked up from reference TRBV13 and TRBJ1-1): AAGVIQSPRHLIKEKRETATLKCYPIPRHDTVYWYQQGPGQDPQFLISFYEKMQSDKGSIPDRFSAQQFSDYHSELNMSSLELGDSALYFCASSTRQGSDTEAFFGQGTRLTVV.

V usage is TRBV5-4 and J usage is TRBJ2-7; 8 bases map to TRBD1. This CDR3 is built from 13 residues. The junction had 3 bases not matched to a gene; V was cut back by 3 bases and J by 4 bases. Germline CDR1 SGHNT, CDR2 YYREEE (reference sequence). CDR3 amino acids: CASSYGQGYEQYF. In nucleotides, the CDR3 is TGTGCCAGCAGCTACGGACAGGGTTACGAGCAGTACTTC.

This clone was seen a few times. V gene TRBV29-1 combines with J gene TRBJ1-1, with 8 bases matching TRBD1. Germline lookup yields CDR1 SQVTM and CDR2 ANQGSEA. CDR3 length equals 13 residues. With V trimmed by 6 bases and J by 3 bases, 6 bases remained unmatched. As DNA, the CDR3 is TGCAGCGTAGGTAAGGACAGGGACACTGAAGCTTTCTTT. Protein: CSVGKDRDTEAFF.

This sequence joins TRBV7-2 and TRBJ2-2, with D possibly being TRBD1 (6 bases). There are 16 residues in the CDR3. Germline V gene lookup returns CDR1 SGHTA and CDR2 FQGNSA. V lost 5 bases and J lost 4, with 17 bases in between. The CDR3 nucleotides read TGTGCCAGCAGCCCCCTACAGGGTAGGGGCACCGGGGAGCTGTTTTTT. Translated, it gives CASSPLQGRGTGELFF.

This clone has more than one count but fewer than ten. The chain recombines TRBV14 with TRBJ1-1, with D possibly TRBD1 on 6 matching bases. Germline loops: CDR1 SGHDN, CDR2 FVKESK. Trimming took 1 base from V and 1 from J, leaving 10 bases between them. This CDR3 is 15 amino acids long. The CDR3 reads CASSQVETGNTEAFF. CDR3 in DNA: TGTGCCAGCAGCCAAGTAGAGACAGGGAACACTGAAGCTTTCTTT.

The V gene is TRBV7-6, the J gene TRBJ2-5; 9 bases agree with TRBD2. The germline V gene encodes CDR1 SGHVS and CDR2 FNYEAQ. J was trimmed by 7 bases and V by 2 bases; bases with no gene match: 8. The CDR3 extends over 15 amino acids. Here the CDR3 DNA reads TGTGCCAGCAGCTTAAAAGCGGGAGGAGGGGGGACCCAGTACTTC. Encoded protein: CASSLKAGGGGTQYF.

The chain recombines TRBV19 with TRBJ2-7; 12 bases are a match to TRBD2. Germline loops: CDR1 LNHDA, CDR2 SQIVND (reference sequence). V shed 2 bases, J shed 1 base, and the junction held 12 bases outside the gene matches. The length of the CDR3 is 19 residues. The chain's CDR3 is CASSISLTSGSPPSYEQYF. The CDR3 nucleotides are TGTGCCAGTAGTATATCCTTGACTAGCGGGAGCCCCCCTTCCTACGAGCAGTACTTC.

The gene calls are TRBV27 and TRBJ1-1, with no clear D. Between the trimmed V and J ends, which lost 0 bases and 1 base, there was a span of 15 bases. This CDR3 is 17 amino acids long. Per the germline V gene, CDR1 is MNHEY and CDR2 is SMNVEV (reference sequence). The CDR3 here is CASSLSDRGRRNTEAFF. The DNA for the CDR3 is TGTGCCAGCAGTTTATCGGATAGAGGAAGGCGGAACACTGAAGCTTTCTTT.

The CDR3 coding sequence is TGTGCCAGCAGCTTAGCGGGACAGGGGGACTTCCCCTACGAGCAGTACTTC. Its translation: CASSLAGQGDFPYEQYF. The chain combines TRBV7-2 with TRBJ2-7, with 11 bases identical to TRBD1. V was pared by 0 bases and J by 2 bases, with 6 bases of the junction left unmatched. This CDR3 contains 17 residues. The germline V gene encodes CDR1 SGHTA and CDR2 FQGNSA.

The gene calls are TRBV6-6 and TRBJ2-7; TRBD2 aligns across 7 bases. CDR1 and CDR2 from the germline V gene are MNHNY and SVGAGI (reference sequence). The CDR3 contains 13 residues. Trimming cost V 10 bases and J 2 bases; bases outside gene matches: 8. CDR3 sequence (DNA): TGTGCCACGAACGGGGGGAGTGCCTACGAGCAGTACTTC. This encodes CATNGGSAYEQYF.

V gene TRBV7-9 combines with J gene TRBJ2-1; D unclear. The germline gives CDR1 SEHNR, CDR2 FQNEAQ (reference sequence). The CDR3 totals 13 residues. V was shortened by 1 base and J by 6 bases, with 7 bases between the two germline ends. CDR3 loop: CASSLELGNEQFF. In nucleotides, the CDR3 is TGTGCCAGCAGCTTAGAACTCGGCAATGAGCAGTTCTTC.

This clone was seen more than once but under ten times. This chain uses TRBV7-6 with TRBJ2-1; TRBD2 matches at 9 bases. The J segment lost 7 bases and the V segment lost 4 bases, leaving 26 bases of the junction unmatched. The germline gives CDR1 SGHVS, CDR2 FNYEAQ. CDR3 size: 21 residues. DNA of the CDR3: TGTGCCAGCAGCTCTCCCCGGTTGCGGGAGGGCCCCAGTAACCGATTTAATGAGCAGTTCTTC. This translates into CASSSPRLREGPSNRFNEQFF.

This clone is a singleton in its sample. Here the CDR3 DNA reads TGTGCCAGCAGCTTAGGAGGACTAGCGGGAGGTAACACCGGGGAGCTGTTTTTT. As protein: CASSLGGLAGGNTGELFF. The chain recombines TRBV7-2 with TRBJ2-2, with 14 bases that match TRBD2. The germline V gene encodes CDR1 SGHTA and CDR2 FQGNSA. The CDR3 has 18 residues. J was trimmed by 2 bases and V by 1 base; bases with no gene match: 3.

J is TRBJ1-1 and V is TRBV5-5; TRBD1 might be the D (6 bases). Germline-derived CDR1 and CDR2 are SGHKS and YYEKEE (reference sequence). Trimming cost V 3 bases and J 1 base, with 16 bases left between them. The CDR3 spans 16 residues. The CDR3 sequence: CASSSSPGQKNTEAFF. CDR3 nucleotides: TGTGCCAGCAGCTCCTCTCCGGGACAAAAGAACACTGAAGCTTTCTTT.

J is TRBJ1-1 and V is TRBV5-1; tentatively, D is TRBD1 (5 bases). The germline CDR1 and CDR2 sequences are SGHRS and YFSETQ. Trimming removed 4 bases at V and 3 bases at J, with 13 bases between. This CDR3 contains 14 residues. The CDR3 sequence is CASSPPGGYTEAFF. The CDR3 bases are TGCGCCAGCAGCCCGCCGGGGGGTTACACTGAAGCTTTCTTT. Drawing the rest from reference TRBV5-1 and TRBJ1-1, the complete variable domain is KAGVTQTPRYLIKTRGQQVTLSCSPISGHRSVSWYQQTPGQGLQFLFEYFSETQRNKGNFPGRFSGRQFSNSRSEMNVSTLELGDSALYLCASSPPGGYTEAFFGQGTRLTVV.

This sequence joins TRBV6-5 and TRBJ2-7; D is possibly TRBD1 (6 bases). Trimming cost V 4 bases and J 6 bases, with 13 bases left between them. The CDR3 spans 13 residues. Germline CDR1 and CDR2: MNHEY and SVGAGI. The CDR3 region has the DNA TGTGCCAGCAGTTTGGTTACAGGGCGCGAGCAGTACTTC. Translation: CASSLVTGREQYF.

J is TRBJ2-2 and V is TRBV18; perhaps TRBD2 as D (5 bases). The ends were cut back, 2 bases at V and 4 bases at J, with 11 bases in the middle. Germline assignment: CDR1 KGHSH and CDR2 LQKENI. The CDR3 totals 15 residues. This chain's CDR3 is CASSPGLGSTGELFF. Written as DNA, the CDR3 is TGTGCCAGCTCACCAGGACTGGGATCCACCGGGGAGCTGTTTTTT.

In its sample, this clone was seen a few times. The V and J genes are TRBV6-1 and TRBJ1-1, with D hard to call. V gave up 6 bases and J gave up 1 base, with 9 bases separating them. This CDR3 is 13 amino acids long. Germline CDR1 is MNHNS and CDR2 is SASEGT. The CDR3 bases are TGTGCCAGCAGGGACGGAGGGAACACTGAAGCTTTCTTT. Its protein product is CASRDGGNTEAFF.

This chain connects TRBV27 to TRBJ2-1; D gene unclear. Germline loops: CDR1 MNHEY, CDR2 SMNVEV (reference sequence). This CDR3 contains 12 residues. The V and J ends lost 3 bases and 7 bases respectively, with 7 bases between them. The CDR3 spells CASSFGQNEQFF. The CDR3 nucleotides read TGTGCCAGCAGTTTTGGGCAGAATGAGCAGTTCTTC.

This chain connects TRBV7-9 to TRBJ2-5; TRBD2 aligns across 13 bases. The junction had 7 bases not matched to a gene; V was cut back by 5 bases and J by 10 bases. The CDR3 covers 14 residues. CDR1 is SEHNR, CDR2 FQNEAQ, per germline (reference sequence). The CDR3 loop is CASSAGTSGMSQYF. CDR3 nucleotides: TGTGCCAGCAGCGCAGGGACTAGCGGGATGAGCCAGTACTTC.

As regards this clone: Other DNA sequences in this specimen translate into the identical CDR3. This sequence joins TRBV29-1 and TRBJ2-7, with 7 bases fitting TRBD1. Per germline, CDR1 SQVTM and CDR2 ANQGSEA. The CDR3 has 12 amino acids. V shed 6 bases and J 2 bases; nucleotides not matched to a gene: 4. The CDR3 nucleotides are TGCAGCGTGCGACAGGGAACCTACGAGCAGTACTTC. Its protein is CSVRQGTYEQYF.

The rearrangement joins TRBV6-5 to TRBJ1-1, with D uncertain. This CDR3 has 14 amino acids. In germline, CDR1 is MNHEY, CDR2 SVGAGI. The V end lost 7 bases, the J end lost 2 bases, and 14 bases lay between the germline ends. As DNA, the CDR3 is TGTGCCAGCAAGGCCTCGACTTCCAACACTGAAGCTTTCTTT. Translation gives CASKASTSNTEAFF.

The chain uses TRBV7-2 and TRBJ2-5; 7 bases match TRBD2. This CDR3 spans 15 amino acids. Trimming removed 5 bases from V and 4 bases from J; junction bases left unmatched: 10. From germline, CDR1 is SGHTA and CDR2 FQGNSA. The CDR3 loop reads CASSPGPWEGETQYF. The CDR3 region has the DNA TGTGCCAGCAGCCCCGGCCCTTGGGAGGGAGAGACCCAGTACTTC. The variable domain in full, completed from reference TRBV7-2 and TRBJ2-5, reads GAGVSQSPSNKVTEKGKDVELRCDPISGHTALYWYRQSLGQGLEFLIYFQGNSAPDKSGLPSDRFSAERTGGSVSTLTIQRTQQEDSAVYLCASSPGPWEGETQYFGPGTRLLVL.

This clone appeared once. V usage is TRBV19 and J usage is TRBJ1-5; tentatively, D is TRBD1 (6 bases). This CDR3 is 16 amino acids long. V was clipped by 7 bases and J by 1 base, with 17 bases between them. CDR1 and CDR2 (germline): LNHDA, SQIVND (reference sequence). CDR3 in DNA: TGTGCCAGTAATGAGGGGGGGCGTTTGAGCAATCAGCCCCAGCATTTT. Translated: CASNEGGRLSNQPQHF.

The chain combines TRBV2 with TRBJ1-5; 9 bases agree with TRBD1. The germline V gene has CDR1 SNHLY and CDR2 FYNNEI. The trim removed 4 bases at V and 7 bases at J, leaving 8 bases unmatched. This CDR3 is 15 amino acids long. CDR3 region: CASSAGQGLGQPQHF. CDR3 coding DNA: TGTGCCAGCAGTGCGGGACAGGGTTTGGGCCAGCCCCAGCATTTT.

The chain couples TRBV9 to TRBJ2-7; tentative D call: TRBD2 (6 bases). The CDR3 is made up of 15 amino acids. The V gene lost 4 bases and the J gene lost 7 bases, with 21 bases spanning the gap. The germline gives CDR1 SGDLS, CDR2 YYNGEE. CDR3 region: CASSPGASVPGEQYF. The CDR3 DNA reads TGTGCCAGCAGCCCCGGGGCTAGCGTCCCAGGTGAGCAGTACTTC.